A selection of T cell receptor beta chains follows, all from one sample in a study of regulatory T cells in long-lasting Graves disease. TCRdb recomputed calls from the multiplex PCR reads with MiXCR, one row per CDR3 protein. This repertoire shows around 500,000 distinct CDR3 sequences, about 11% found once; its top ten account for 7.5% to 9%. The sample was also reused in another study, on T cells in Graves' hyperthyroidism and ophthalmopathy.

The sequenced sample was peripheral blood mononuclear cells (PBMCs), obtained at new diagnosis, from a patient treated with antithyroid drugs. The origin of the receptors is a woman in her 30s with Graves disease. Each CDR3 is given with its conserved first and last residue. The order of the fields is J gene, V gene, CDR3 length, CDR3 protein.

j_gene: TRBJ2-7; v_gene: TRBV7-2; len: 13; CDR3aa: CASSLATGLEQYF
j_gene: TRBJ1-1; v_gene: TRBV2; len: 13; CDR3aa: CASRHRVNTEAFF
j_gene: TRBJ2-1; v_gene: TRBV27; len: 15; CDR3aa: CASSLVGGPKSEQFF
j_gene: TRBJ2-3; v_gene: TRBV7-2; len: 15; CDR3aa: CASSRTSGRADTQYF
j_gene: TRBJ2-5; v_gene: TRBV10-1; len: 13; CDR3aa: CASSRTGQGTQYF
j_gene: TRBJ2-1; v_gene: TRBV20-1; len: 19; CDR3aa: CSARVLGGGVNEWRDEQFF
j_gene: TRBJ2-1; v_gene: TRBV19; len: 17; CDR3aa: CASSIRRTSGPYNEQFF
j_gene: TRBJ2-7; v_gene: TRBV2; len: 12; CDR3aa: CASSSKGSEQYF
j_gene: TRBJ2-5; v_gene: TRBV19; len: 12; CDR3aa: CASSIAPGTQYF
j_gene: TRBJ2-7; v_gene: TRBV6-2/TRBV6-3; len: 11; CDR3aa: CASGTGYEQYF
j_gene: TRBJ2-7; v_gene: TRBV19; len: 14; CDR3aa: CASSIDRGSYEQYF